This TCR beta chain was identified during a study of cytomegalovirus exposure and HLA in healthy donors. In the PCR, 60 Vbeta and 13 Jbeta primers were used. The repertoire was sequenced with immunoSEQ multiplex PCR; TCRdb's copy has only in-frame clones and lacks some. The sample has roughly 130,000 clones, 70% to 85% seen once. Concerning this clone: What it binds is unknown.

Study results and limitations: In a later analysis, a genetic analysis reported fewer productive-TCR N-insertions in an Asian-associated ancestry cluster than the cohort average. Roughly uniform sequencing depth across donors was assumed, possibly incorrectly. Per a later analysis, HLA-associated TCR beta chains showed more clonal expansion than other, equally common TCR beta chains. Cytomegalovirus-associated status was assigned to some 180 TCR beta chains.

The junction had 11 bases not matched to a gene; V was cut back by 4 bases and J by 5 bases. Germline lookup yields CDR1 PRHDT and CDR2 FYEKMQ (reference sequence). CDR3 length: 17 amino acids. The chain links TRBV13 to TRBJ2-5; TRBD1 matches at 12 bases. Source material: PBMCs. The TCR originated in a boy aged 2 to 10 in good health and CMV-seronegative. CDR3 nucleotide sequence: TGTGCCAGCAGCTCCGGGACAGGGGGCCCCCCGTGGGAGACCCAGTACTTC. As protein: CASSSGTGGPPWETQYF.